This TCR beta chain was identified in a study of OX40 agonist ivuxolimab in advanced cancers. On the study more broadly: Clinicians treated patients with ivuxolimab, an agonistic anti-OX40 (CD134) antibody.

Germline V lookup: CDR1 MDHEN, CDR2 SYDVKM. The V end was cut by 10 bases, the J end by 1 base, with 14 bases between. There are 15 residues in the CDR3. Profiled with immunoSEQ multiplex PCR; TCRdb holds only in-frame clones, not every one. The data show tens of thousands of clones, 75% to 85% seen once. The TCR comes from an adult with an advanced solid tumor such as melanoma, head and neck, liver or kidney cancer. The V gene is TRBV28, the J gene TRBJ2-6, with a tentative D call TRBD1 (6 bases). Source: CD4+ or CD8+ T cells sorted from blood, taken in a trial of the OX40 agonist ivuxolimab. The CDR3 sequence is CAIMGAGSGANVLTF. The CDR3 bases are TGTGCCATCATGGGGGCAGGGTCTGGGGCCAACGTCCTGACTTTC.